This paragraph covers one TCR beta chain sequence. CDR1 SEHNR and CDR2 FQNEAQ come from the germline V gene (reference sequence). This CDR3 has 15 residues. V was shortened by 10 bases and J by 2 bases, with 19 bases between the two germline ends. As originally analysed: Amplification with reference gene primers provided the estimates of nucleated cell counts. Sequencing was performed with immunoSEQ multiplex PCR; in TCRdb, only in-frame clones are kept and a portion is missing. Clonal size and the V and J genes are those of that table, whereas D and trimming came from the DNA. In the table there are approximately 340,000 clones, over 80% of which are singletons. The data stem from a study of blood T cell repertoires in COVID-19. About the research overall: Collection of acute and convalescent COVID-19 samples took place in the United States, Italy and Spain. PBMCs, B-cell-depleted T cells, or T cells provided the cDNA or gDNA that made up the material.

Seattle participants joined during active infection and were tracked over time. This chain connects TRBV7-9 to TRBJ2-3; a possible D gene is TRBD2 (6 bases). The sequenced material came from peripheral blood. This clonotype was obtained from a man aged 30 to 39 with COVID-19, enrolled during active disease. The CDR3 nucleotides are TGTGCCACCCCGGAGGGACCCCAGTCCACAGATACGCAGTATTTT. It encodes CATPEGPQSTDTQYF. Based on the CDR3 plus reference TRBV7-9 and TRBJ2-3, the full variable domain is DTGVSQNPRHKITKRGQNVTFRCDPISEHNRLYWYRQTLGQGPEFLTYFQNEAQLEKSRLLSDRFSAERPKGSFSTLEIQRTEQGDSAMYLCATPEGPQSTDTQYFGPGTRLTVL.